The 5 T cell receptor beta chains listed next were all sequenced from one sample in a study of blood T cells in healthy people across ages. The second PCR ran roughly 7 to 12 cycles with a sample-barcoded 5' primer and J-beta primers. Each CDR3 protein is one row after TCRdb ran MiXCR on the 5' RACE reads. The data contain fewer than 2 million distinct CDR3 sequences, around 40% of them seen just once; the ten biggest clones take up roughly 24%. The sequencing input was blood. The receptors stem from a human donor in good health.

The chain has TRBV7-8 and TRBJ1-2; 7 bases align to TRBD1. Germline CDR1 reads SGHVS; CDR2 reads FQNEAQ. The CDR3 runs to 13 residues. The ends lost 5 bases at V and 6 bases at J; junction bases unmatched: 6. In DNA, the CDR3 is TGTGCCAGCAGCACCCAGGGGGTCGATGGCTACACCTTC. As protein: CASSTQGVDGYTF.

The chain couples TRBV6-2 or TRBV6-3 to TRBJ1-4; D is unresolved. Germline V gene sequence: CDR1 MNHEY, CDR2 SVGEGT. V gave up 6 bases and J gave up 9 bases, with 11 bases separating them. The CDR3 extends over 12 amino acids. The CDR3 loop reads CASSRGLKKLFF. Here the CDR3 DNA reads TGTGCCAGCAGCCGGGGTCTGAAAAAACTGTTTTTT.

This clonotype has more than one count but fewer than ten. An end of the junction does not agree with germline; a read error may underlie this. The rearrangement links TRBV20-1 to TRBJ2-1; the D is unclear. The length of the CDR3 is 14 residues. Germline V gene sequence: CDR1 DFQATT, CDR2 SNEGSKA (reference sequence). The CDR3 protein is CSAGDLDSYNEQFF. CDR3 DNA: TGCAGTGCTGGAGATCTGGACTCCTACAATGAGCAGTTCTTC.

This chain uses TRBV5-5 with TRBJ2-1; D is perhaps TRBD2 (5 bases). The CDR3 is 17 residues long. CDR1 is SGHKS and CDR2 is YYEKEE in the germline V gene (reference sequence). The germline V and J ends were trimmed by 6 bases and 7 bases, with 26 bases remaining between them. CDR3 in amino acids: CASTRDSGPVVGNEQFF. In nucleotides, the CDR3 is TGTGCCAGCACCCGGGATTCGGGTCCGGTGGTGGGGAATGAGCAGTTCTTC.

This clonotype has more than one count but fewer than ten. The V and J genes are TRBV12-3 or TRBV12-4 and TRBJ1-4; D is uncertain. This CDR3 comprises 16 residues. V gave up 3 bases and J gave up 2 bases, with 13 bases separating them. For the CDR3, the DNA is TGTGCCAGCAGTTTCCGGGGAGAAGGGACTAATGAAAAACTGTTTTTT. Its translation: CASSFRGEGTNEKLFF.